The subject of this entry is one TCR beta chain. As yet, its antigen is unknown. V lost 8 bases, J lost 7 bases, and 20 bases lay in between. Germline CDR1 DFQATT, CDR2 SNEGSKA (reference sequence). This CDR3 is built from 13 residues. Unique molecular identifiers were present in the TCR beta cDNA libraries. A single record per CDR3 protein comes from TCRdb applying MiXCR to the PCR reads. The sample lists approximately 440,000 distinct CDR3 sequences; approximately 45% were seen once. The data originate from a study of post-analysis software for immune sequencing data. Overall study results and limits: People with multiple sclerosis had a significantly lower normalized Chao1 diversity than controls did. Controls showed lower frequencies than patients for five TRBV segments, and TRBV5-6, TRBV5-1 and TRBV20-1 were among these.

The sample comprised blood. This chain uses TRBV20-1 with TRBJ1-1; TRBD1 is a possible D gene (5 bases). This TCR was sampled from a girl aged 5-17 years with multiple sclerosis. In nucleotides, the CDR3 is TGCAGTATAGAGGGGACGCTTCGCTATGAAGCTTTCTTT. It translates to CSIEGTLRYEAFF.